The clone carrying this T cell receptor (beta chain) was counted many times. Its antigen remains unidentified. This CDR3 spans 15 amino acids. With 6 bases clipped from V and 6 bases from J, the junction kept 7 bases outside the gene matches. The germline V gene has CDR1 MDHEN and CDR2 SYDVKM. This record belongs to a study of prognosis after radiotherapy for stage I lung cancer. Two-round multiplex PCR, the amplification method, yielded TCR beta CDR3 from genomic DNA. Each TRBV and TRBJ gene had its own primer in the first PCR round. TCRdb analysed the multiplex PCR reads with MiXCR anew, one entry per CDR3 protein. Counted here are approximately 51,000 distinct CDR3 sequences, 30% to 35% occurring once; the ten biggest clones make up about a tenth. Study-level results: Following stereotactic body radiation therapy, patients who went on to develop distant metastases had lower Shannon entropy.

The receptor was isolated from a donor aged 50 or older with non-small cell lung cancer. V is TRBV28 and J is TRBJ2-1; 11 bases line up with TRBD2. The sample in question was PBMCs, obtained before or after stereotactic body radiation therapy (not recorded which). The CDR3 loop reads CASRLGTSGGNEQFF. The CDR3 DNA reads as TGTGCCAGCAGGTTAGGGACTAGCGGAGGCAATGAGCAGTTCTTC.